Each of the 11 T cell receptor beta chains below was sequenced from the same sample in a study of blood T cell repertoires in COVID-19. Clones were read by immunoSEQ multiplex PCR, and TCRdb kept only the in-frame ones, dropping some. The profile shows over 200,000 clones, approximately 88% of them singletons. Material for sequencing was PBMCs or T cells enriched from blood (not recorded which). All receptors derive from a woman in her thirties or forties with acute COVID-19.

The rearrangement joins TRBV5-4 to TRBJ1-2; D uncertain. The CDR3 loop spans 16 amino acids. From germline, CDR1 is SGHNT and CDR2 YYREEE (reference sequence). The V and J ends lost 1 base and 3 bases respectively, with 16 bases between them. This chain's CDR3 is CASSLISRRQDYGYTF. DNA of the CDR3: TGTGCCAGCAGCTTGATTTCTCGTCGGCAGGACTATGGCTACACCTTC.

This clone was observed a single time. The genes are TRBV19 and TRBJ2-5; 12 bases match TRBD1. The V and J ends lost 0 bases and 9 bases, in that order; junction bases with no gene match: 8. In germline, CDR1 is LNHDA, CDR2 SQIVND (reference sequence). The CDR3 totals 16 residues. CDR3 sequence: CASSIDPGQGAHSQYF. CDR3 DNA: TGTGCCAGTAGTATAGATCCGGGACAGGGGGCGCATTCCCAGTACTTC.

This CDR3 is CASSKSNSPTDYGYTF. The CDR3 DNA sequence: TGTGCCAGCAGCAAAAGCAACAGCCCAACCGACTATGGCTACACCTTC. The rearrangement joins TRBV7-9 to TRBJ1-2; unclear D gene. The CDR3 contains 16 residues. CDR1 is SEHNR, CDR2 FQNEAQ, per germline (reference sequence). V lost 5 bases and J lost 3, with 19 bases in between.

V usage is TRBV6-4 and J usage is TRBJ2-7; 7 bases are shared with TRBD2. In germline, CDR1 is MRHNA, CDR2 SNTAGT. The CDR3 is 15 amino acids. Losses at the gene ends were 7 bases for V and 0 bases for J; bases not matched to a gene: 9. The CDR3 coding sequence is TGTGCCAGCACCCGGGGGGTTTTGAGCTCCTACGAGCAGTACGTC. Its translation: CASTRGVLSSYEQYV.

J is TRBJ2-5 and V is TRBV27; TRBD1 matches at 8 bases. CDR3 size: 13 residues. Germline CDR1 MNHEY, CDR2 SMNVEV (reference sequence). V was clipped by 6 bases and J by 6 bases; unmatched bases: 6. CDR3 DNA sequence: TGTGCCAGCAGCCTCAGGGGGCAGCAGACCCAGTACTTC. The encoded protein is CASSLRGQQTQYF.

The chain couples TRBV6-2 or TRBV6-3 to TRBJ2-2; 14 nucleotides align to TRBD2. J was trimmed by 4 bases and V by 5 bases; bases with no gene match: 6. CDR3 size: 17 residues. Germline V gene data show CDR1 as MNHEY and CDR2 as SVGEGT. CDR3 sequence reads: CASSRGTSGRGTGELFF. In DNA, the CDR3 is TGTGCCAGCAGTCGTGGGACTAGCGGGAGAGGCACCGGGGAGCTGTTTTTT.

The table lists this clone with a few counts. The gene calls are TRBV10-3 and TRBJ1-1, with no clear D. Trimming pared 2 bases from V and 3 bases from J, leaving 10 bases between. CDR1 is ENHRY and CDR2 is SYGVKD in the germline V gene. CDR3 length equals 14 residues. The CDR3 spells CAISETAGDTEAFF. The CDR3 coding sequence is TGTGCCATCAGTGAGACTGCAGGCGACACTGAAGCTTTCTTT.

The chain has TRBV30 and TRBJ1-3, with TRBD1 matching over 7 bases. Per germline, CDR1 GTSNPN and CDR2 SVGIG (reference sequence). Germline trimming cut 4 bases from V and 0 bases from J; bases unmatched to any gene: 18. The CDR3 extends over 19 amino acids. The CDR3 sequence is CAWTPSRTGLSYSGNTIYF. CDR3 DNA sequence: TGTGCCTGGACTCCATCGAGGACAGGCCTTTCTTACTCTGGAAACACCATATATTTT.

This sequence joins TRBV24-1 and TRBJ2-2; maybe TRBD2 (5 bases). From germline, CDR1 is KGHDR and CDR2 SFDVKD. V shed 12 bases and J shed 0 bases, with 10 bases lying between them. CDR3 length: 13 amino acids. The CDR3 spells CAARVTNTGELFF. CDR3 nucleotides: TGTGCCGCGCGGGTTACGAACACCGGGGAGCTGTTTTTT.

V is TRBV2 and J is TRBJ2-2; D unclear. The CDR3 consists of 14 residues. Germline V gene lookup returns CDR1 SNHLY and CDR2 FYNNEI. V lost 3 bases to trimming and J lost 3 bases, with 8 bases between them. This chain's CDR3 is CASSENSYTGELFF. The DNA of the CDR3 is TGTGCCAGCAGTGAGAACTCGTACACCGGGGAGCTGTTTTTT.

The chain joins TRBV19 to TRBJ2-7; D is possibly TRBD1 (5 bases). CDR3 size: 12 residues. Trimming stripped 3 bases from V and 3 bases from J, with 6 bases between. From germline, CDR1 is LNHDA and CDR2 SQIVND (reference sequence). CDR3 sequence reads: CASSIQGYEQYF. In nucleotides, the CDR3 is TGTGCCAGTAGTATCCAGGGCTACGAGCAGTACTTC.